Given below is one T cell receptor beta chain in context. Using immunoSEQ multiplex PCR, the repertoire was profiled, and TCRdb retains in-frame clones only, with some absent. The profile covers 250,000 to 300,000 clones, with approximately 85% appearing a single time and 8% to 13% taken by the ten largest. The data were obtained in a study of blood T cell repertoires in COVID-19. Study background: T cells, B-cell-depleted T cells, or PBMCs provided the cDNA or gDNA that served as material.

Germline CDR1 SGHVS, CDR2 FQNEAQ. The CDR3 covers 13 residues. Trimming took 1 base from V and 4 from J, leaving 4 bases between them. Sequencing used peripheral blood. The chain employs TRBV7-8 and TRBJ2-2; D remains ambiguous. The clonotype originates from a woman in her 70s with acute or convalescent COVID-19. The CDR3 reads CASSLDGTGELFF. CDR3 sequence (DNA): TGTGCCAGCAGCTTAGACGGCACCGGGGAGCTGTTTTTT.